This T cell receptor beta chain was captured in a study of T cell repertoires in cytomegalovirus infection. TCRdb re-called the reads through MiXCR, storing one row per CDR3 protein. This sample has hundreds of thousands of distinct CDR3 sequences, with under 40% found just once. CDR1 is SGHVS, CDR2 FNYEAQ, per germline. Trimming took 1 base from V and 10 from J, leaving 11 bases between them. The CDR3 is 13 amino acids. The sequence derives from a human donor in good health (CMV status not recorded). Some clones in this sample may be carry-over from other donors' samples. The V call is TRBV7-6, the J call TRBJ2-1, with D possibly being TRBD1 or TRBD2 (6 bases each). Sample: PBMCs. As DNA, the CDR3 is TGTGCCAGCAGCTTAGAAGTCGGGGGCGAGCAGTTCTTC. This encodes CASSLEVGGEQFF.